The present T cell receptor beta chain was sequenced within a study of shared clonotypes between healthy human individuals. Deep-level settings were used for running the assay. The protocol was immunoSEQ multiplex PCR, while the TCRdb copy is restricted to in-frame clones and leaves out a portion. The sample has 2 million to 2.5 million clones, roughly 95% seen once. The CDR3 runs to 14 residues. Germline CDR1 and CDR2: SQVTM and ANQGSEA. V dropped 7 bases and J dropped 2; count of bases not matched to a gene: 8. Study-wide findings and caveats: Relative to memory subsets, naive subsets generally showed larger estimated richness.

Splitting of CD4+ cells produced CD45RA+ naive and CD45RA-negative memory subsets. In the case of this clone: Its antigen is still unknown.

The receptor was isolated from a man between 18 and 29 years old in good health. The sample taken for sequencing was naive CD4+ T cells sorted from blood. Subset specified: CD45RA+ positively selected. The V call is TRBV29-1, the J call TRBJ2-7; 10 bases fit TRBD1. The CDR3 loop reads CSAYNGTGAYEQYF. The CDR3 DNA reads as TGCAGCGCTTACAACGGGACAGGGGCCTACGAGCAGTACTTC.